A single sample is the source of the 26 T cell receptor beta chains below, sequenced in a study of blood T cell repertoires in COVID-19 (TCRdb year 2020). Library preparation used the immunoSEQ multiplex PCR assay. TCRdb re-hosts the immuneACCESS table, in-frame sequences only. Its copies lack some clones; in the studies checked, an unresolved V gene accounts for under half of them, and the cause for the rest is not known. Recorded for this sample are some 160,000 clones; around 89% of them occurred a single time. The ten most abundant clones make up about 3% of the sample. The sample was peripheral blood. The source is a man in his 60s with acute or convalescent COVID-19.

The rearrangement joins TRBV7-9 to TRBJ1-3; TRBD1 might be the D (6 bases). The germline gives CDR1 SEHNR, CDR2 FQNEAQ (reference sequence). This CDR3 spans 15 amino acids. Deletions cut 5 bases from V and 0 bases from J, with 11 bases between. CDR3 sequence reads: CASSRDRSSGNTIYF. The CDR3 nucleotides read TGTGCCAGCAGCAGAGACAGGTCCTCTGGAAACACCATATATTTT.

The rearrangement joins TRBV18 to TRBJ1-1; D is ambiguous. This CDR3 contains 13 residues. Deletions cut 5 bases from V and 4 bases from J, with 11 bases between. The germline V gene encodes CDR1 KGHSH and CDR2 LQKENI. CDR3 in amino acids: CASSITGLTEAFF. The CDR3 DNA reads TGTGCCAGCTCAATCACTGGGCTCACTGAAGCTTTCTTT.

The V and J genes are TRBV18 and TRBJ2-6, with a weak D call TRBD2 (5 bases). This CDR3 spans 15 amino acids. From germline, CDR1 is KGHSH and CDR2 LQKENI. Deletions cut 6 bases from V and 2 bases from J, with 11 bases between. The chain's CDR3 is CASSHSRAGANVLTF. The CDR3 nucleotides read TGTGCCAGCTCTCACTCGAGGGCTGGGGCCAACGTCCTGACTTTC.

The table lists this clone with a count of one. The chain joins TRBV7-8 to TRBJ2-4, with 11 nucleotides matching TRBD1. Losses at the gene ends were 1 base for V and 0 bases for J; bases not matched to a gene: 8. Per germline, CDR1 SGHVS and CDR2 FQNEAQ. This CDR3 region has 19 residues. The CDR3 nucleotides read TGTGCCAGCAGCTTAGTCGGACAGGGGGCGCGTGGAGCCAAAAACATTCAGTACTTC. Protein sequence: CASSLVGQGARGAKNIQYF.

The chain carries TRBV28 and TRBJ2-2; 7 bases map to TRBD1. This CDR3 comprises 15 residues. Germline CDR1 reads MDHEN; CDR2 reads SYDVKM. The V segment lost 6 bases and the J segment 2 bases; nucleotides outside the gene matches: 6. Written as DNA, the CDR3 is TGTGCCAGCAGGCCGGGACAGTTTAACACCGGGGAGCTGTTTTTT. Translating it yields CASRPGQFNTGELFF.

J is TRBJ2-1 and V is TRBV5-1; D gene unclear. This CDR3 comprises 13 residues. Germline CDR1 reads SGHRS; CDR2 reads YFSETQ. Between the trimmed V and J ends, which lost 0 bases and 7 bases, there was a span of 8 bases. Written as DNA, the CDR3 is TGCGCCAGCAGCTTGGCCTCTAGAAATGAGCAGTTCTTC. Its protein is CASSLASRNEQFF.

This clone came up once. The V call is TRBV6-2 or TRBV6-3, the J call TRBJ1-4; D is undetermined. The CDR3 runs to 16 residues. Trimming removed 0 bases at V and 6 bases at J, with 14 bases between. CDR1 and CDR2 (germline): MNHEY, SVGEGT. The CDR3 sequence is CASSYSPHIGDEKLFF. In DNA form, the CDR3 reads TGTGCCAGCAGTTACTCACCACACATCGGGGATGAAAAACTGTTTTTT.

This sequence joins TRBV2 and TRBJ1-1; D may be TRBD1 (5 bases). Germline V gene data show CDR1 as SNHLY and CDR2 as FYNNEI. This CDR3 spans 13 amino acids. V lost 4 bases and J lost 3, with 9 bases in between. The CDR3: CASSAQGDTEAFF. DNA of the CDR3: TGTGCCAGCAGTGCTCAGGGTGACACTGAAGCTTTCTTT.

V gene TRBV7-2 combines with J gene TRBJ2-7; 9 bases fit TRBD1. The trim removed 5 bases at V and 1 base at J, leaving 3 bases unmatched. The CDR3 is 14 residues long. The germline V gene has CDR1 SGHTA and CDR2 FQGNSA. For the CDR3, the DNA is TGTGCCAGCAGCCCCGGGACAGGGTCCTACGAGCAGTACTTC. This codes for CASSPGTGSYEQYF.

This sequence joins TRBV19 and TRBJ1-4, with 9 bases matching TRBD1. This CDR3 contains 14 residues. After removal of 9 bases from V and 8 bases from J, the junction contained 10 bases not matched to a gene. The V gene's germline CDR1 is LNHDA and CDR2 SQIVND (reference sequence). The CDR3 bases are TGTGCCAGCGCCTCCCGGGACAGGGTAGAAAAACTGTTTTTT. Translating it yields CASASRDRVEKLFF.

The chain recombines TRBV15 with TRBJ1-2, with TRBD1 matching over 9 bases. The germline V gene encodes CDR1 LNHNV and CDR2 YYDKDF (reference sequence). The CDR3 has 15 residues. With 5 bases clipped from V and 4 bases from J, the junction kept 8 bases outside the gene matches. CDR3 region: CATSRDREGSYGYTF. In nucleotides, the CDR3 is TGTGCCACCAGCCGGGACAGGGAAGGGTCCTATGGCTACACCTTC.

V gene TRBV11-2 combines with J gene TRBJ2-7, with D possibly TRBD1 on 6 matching bases. The CDR3 loop spans 13 amino acids. The V gene lost 1 base and the J gene lost 2 bases, with 6 bases spanning the gap. CDR1 and CDR2 (germline): SGHAT, FQNNGV. DNA of the CDR3: TGTGCCAGCAGCTTAGGGACAGCCTACGAGCAGTACTTC. This encodes CASSLGTAYEQYF.

V gene TRBV18 combines with J gene TRBJ1-4; D gene uncertain. The CDR3 consists of 13 residues. CDR1 is KGHSH and CDR2 is LQKENI in the germline V gene. Trimming removed 6 bases at V and 12 bases at J, with 17 bases between. CDR3 DNA: TGTGCCAGCTCGCCCGCGCGGAGCAAGGAACTGTTTTTT. Translation gives CASSPARSKELFF. Variable domain in full (rest from reference TRBV18 and TRBJ1-4): NAGVMQNPRHLVRRRGQEARLRCSPMKGHSHVYWYRQLPEEGLKFMVYLQKENIIDESGMPKERFSAEFPKEGPSILRIQQVVRGDSAAYFCASSPARSKELFFGSGTQLSVL.

This clone was seen more than once but under ten times. V and J are TRBV10-3 and TRBJ2-2; 7 bases are shared with TRBD2. Germline V gene lookup returns CDR1 ENHRY and CDR2 SYGVKD. J lost 2 bases, V lost 4 bases, and 4 bases had no gene match. The CDR3 totals 15 residues. CDR3 in DNA: TGTGCCATCAGTGTTTCGGGGGGAAACACCGGGGAGCTGTTTTTT. Translated: CAISVSGGNTGELFF.

The chain couples TRBV5-1 to TRBJ1-2, with D possibly being TRBD1 (5 bases). The CDR3 totals 15 residues. Germline V gene data show CDR1 as SGHRS and CDR2 as YFSETQ. V was cut by 3 bases and J by 7 bases, with 19 bases left in between. CDR3 nucleotides: TGCGCCAGCAGCTCGGACAACCTCGCGGTCTCTGGCTACACCTTC. Amino acids: CASSSDNLAVSGYTF.

The J gene is TRBJ1-1, the V gene TRBV18; 10 bases align to TRBD1. This CDR3 region has 16 residues. V lost 4 bases, J lost 0 bases, and 5 bases stayed unmatched. Germline CDR1 KGHSH, CDR2 LQKENI. In DNA, the CDR3 is TGTGCCAGCTCACTTCGGACAGGGGGAATGAACACTGAAGCTTTCTTT. This translates into CASSLRTGGMNTEAFF.

Only a few counts were recorded for this clone. J is TRBJ2-5 and V is TRBV6-2 or TRBV6-3; 10 bases are shared with TRBD2. The CDR3 is 15 amino acids. The ends lost 5 bases at V and 2 bases at J; junction bases unmatched: 5. In germline, CDR1 is MNHEY, CDR2 SVGEGT. The CDR3 loop reads CASSRTSGAQETQYF. DNA for the CDR3: TGTGCCAGCAGTCGCACTAGCGGGGCGCAAGAGACCCAGTACTTC.

The chain joins TRBV27 to TRBJ1-1, with D maybe TRBD1 (6 bases). V was shortened by 5 bases and J by 0 bases, with 10 bases between the two germline ends. Germline CDR1 and CDR2: MNHEY and SMNVEV (reference sequence). This CDR3 contains 14 residues. CDR3 DNA sequence: TGTGCCAGCAGTAACCAGGGGCTGAACACTGAAGCTTTCTTT. It is translated as CASSNQGLNTEAFF.

The chain couples TRBV23-1 to TRBJ2-1, with D possibly being TRBD1 (6 bases). TRBV23-1 is an ORF, and what it does is uncertain. V lost 6 bases and J lost 4, with 19 bases in between. The CDR3 spans 16 residues. The CDR3 DNA follows: TGCGCCAGCAGACCCCTGGTGGGGGCAGTGTACAATGAGCAGTTCTTC. It encodes CASRPLVGAVYNEQFF.

This chain links TRBV18 with TRBJ1-1; 8 bases map to TRBD1. Germline V gene sequence: CDR1 KGHSH, CDR2 LQKENI. CDR3 size: 16 residues. The V segment lost 5 bases and the J segment 4 bases; nucleotides outside the gene matches: 12. This CDR3 reads CASSALDRAAATEAFF. As DNA, the CDR3 is TGTGCCAGCTCAGCCTTGGACAGGGCGGCGGCCACTGAAGCTTTCTTT. The entire variable domain, with the rest obtained from reference TRBV18 and TRBJ1-1, is as follows: NAGVMQNPRHLVRRRGQEARLRCSPMKGHSHVYWYRQLPEEGLKFMVYLQKENIIDESGMPKERFSAEFPKEGPSILRIQQVVRGDSAAYFCASSALDRAAATEAFFGQGTRLTVV.

The V and J genes are TRBV24-1 and TRBJ2-3; possibly TRBD2 for D (6 bases). This CDR3 region has 16 residues. V lost 4 bases and J lost 1, with 14 bases in between. Germline loops: CDR1 KGHDR, CDR2 SFDVKD. Here the CDR3 reads CATSDPTRGGTDTQYF. The CDR3 DNA reads as TGTGCCACCAGTGACCCTACCCGCGGGGGCACAGATACGCAGTATTTT.

This clone occurred a few times. The chain employs TRBV6-5 and TRBJ1-3; 9 bases agree with TRBD1. The germline CDR1 and CDR2 sequences are MNHEY and SVGAGI. CDR3 size: 16 residues. Trimming removed 0 bases from V and 9 bases from J; junction bases left unmatched: 9. CDR3 amino acids: CASSYSRDRDVLTIYF. The CDR3, as DNA: TGTGCCAGCAGTTACTCCCGGGACAGGGACGTCCTCACCATATATTTT.

Only one count was recorded for this clone. The chain uses TRBV7-9 and TRBJ2-1; a possible D gene is TRBD1 (6 bases). Trimming cost V 5 bases and J 4 bases, with 9 bases left between them. CDR1 SEHNR and CDR2 FQNEAQ come from the germline V gene (reference sequence). The CDR3 is 13 residues long. In DNA, the CDR3 is TGTGCCAGCAGCACCGGACAGTACAATGAGCAGTTCTTC. It translates to CASSTGQYNEQFF.

The rearrangement joins TRBV7-6 to TRBJ1-2; D gene uncertain. The germline gives CDR1 SGHVS, CDR2 FNYEAQ. This CDR3 is 13 amino acids long. V gave up 3 bases and J gave up 2 bases, with 7 bases separating them. CDR3 coding DNA: TGTGCCAGCAGCTTTGGGCAAAACTATGGCTACACCTTC. Amino acids: CASSFGQNYGYTF.

V gene TRBV30 combines with J gene TRBJ1-2; a possible D gene is TRBD1 (6 bases). The CDR3 consists of 15 residues. The V end lost 2 bases, the J end lost 3 bases, and 16 bases lay between the germline ends. Germline V gives CDR1 GTSNPN, CDR2 SVGIG (reference sequence). CDR3 loop: CAWSRHQGHHYGYTF. The CDR3 region has the DNA TGTGCCTGGAGTCGCCATCAGGGACATCACTATGGCTACACCTTC.

The chain employs TRBV5-4 and TRBJ2-7; no reliable D call. Germline CDR1 SGHNT, CDR2 YYREEE (reference sequence). The CDR3 is 13 residues long. Trimming stripped 3 bases from V and 11 bases from J, with 18 bases between. DNA of the CDR3: TGTGCCAGCAGCTCCGCGAATGAGGCGAAGGAGTACTTC. Protein: CASSSANEAKEYF. Looking up the rest from reference TRBV5-4 and TRBJ2-7 gives the full variable domain: ETGVTQSPTHLIKTRGQQVTLRCSSQSGHNTVSWYQQALGQGPQFIFQYYREEENGRGNFPPRFSGLQFPNYSSELNVNALELDDSALYLCASSSANEAKEYFGPGTRLTVT.